These T cell receptor beta chains were read from a single sample in a study of identical twins. TCRdb used MiXCR to reprocess the 5' RACE reads, holding one entry per CDR3 protein. The sample includes about 470,000 distinct CDR3 sequences, less than 25% of them seen just once. This same sample was also taken into another study, of T cells expressing NK-cell markers.

Material for sequencing was CD4+ T cells sorted from blood. The source of these receptors is a woman younger than 30 in good health. The CDR3 runs from the conserved cysteine through the conserved F or W. The D gene is left open where the match is weak. Clone size is given for some rows only: seen once, a few or many times, or a class if the clone is expanded.

clone_size,j_call,v_call,d_call,cdr3_nt,cdr3_aa
few,TRBJ2-6,TRBV6-5,-,TGTGCCAGCAGTTTTTTCAAGGCGGGGGCCAACGTCCTGACTTTC,CASSFFKAGANVLTF
-,TRBJ2-1,TRBV6-2/TRBV6-3,-,TGTGCCAGTACGGGACCAGGGCATCGACGGTTCTTC,CASTGPGHRRFF
-,TRBJ2-3,TRBV4-1,TRBD1,TGCGCCAGCAGCCATTTAATGGGCTCAGGACAGGGGGCAACAGATACGCAGTATTTT,CASSHLMGSGQGATDTQYF
few,TRBJ2-1,TRBV20-1,-,TGCAGTGCAGTAGACCCGGATGAGCAGTTCTTC,CSAVDPDEQFF
-,TRBJ2-1,TRBV10-3,-,TGTGCCATCAGTGAGAGGGTAGCGAGCTACAATGAGCAGTTCTTC,CAISERVASYNEQFF
few,TRBJ2-3,TRBV20-1,-,TGCAGTGCATCTAATCCTAGCACAGATACGCAGTATTTT,CSASNPSTDTQYF
-,TRBJ2-5,TRBV5-1,-,TGCGCCAGCACCGGACTGTCGGAGACCCAGTACTTC,CASTGLSETQYF
-,TRBJ1-1,TRBV5-1,TRBD1,TGCGCCAGCAGCCGGTACAGGGGTAGGAGGGGGCAAGCGGACACTGAAGCTTTCTTT,CASSRYRGRRGQADTEAFF
-,TRBJ2-2,TRBV20-1,-,TGCAGTGCTGGAAGACAGTCGAACACCGGGGAGCTGTTTTTT,CSAGRQSNTGELFF
-,TRBJ2-1,TRBV12-3/TRBV12-4,-,TGTGCCAGCAGTTTAGGTGGGACCTCAAATGAGCAGTTCTTC,CASSLGGTSNEQFF
few,TRBJ2-7,TRBV12-3/TRBV12-4,TRBD2,TGTGCCAGCAGTTCTGGCGGGGGGGCCCCCGAGCAGTACTTC,CASSSGGGAPEQYF
few,TRBJ2-2,TRBV18,TRBD2,TGTGCCAGCTCAGCAGGACTAGTAGGCACCGGGGAGCTGTTTTTT,CASSAGLVGTGELFF
-,TRBJ2-7,TRBV10-2,-,TGCGCCAGCAGTGGACGGGTCGAGCAGTACTTC,CASSGRVEQYF
-,TRBJ1-4,TRBV7-9,-,TGTGCCAGCAGCTCCCTAGGAGGGGTTGAAAAACTGTTTTTT,CASSSLGGVEKLFF
-,TRBJ1-2,TRBV5-1,-,TGCGCCAGCAGCGAGGGACGGACCACAGCTAACTATGGCTACACCTTC,CASSEGRTTANYGYTF
many,TRBJ2-3,TRBV11-2,-,TGTGCCAGCAGCATTAGCACAGATACGCAGTATTTT,CASSISTDTQYF
few,TRBJ1-5,TRBV20-1,-,TGCAGTGCTAGCGCGGAAGCATTGGCCCAGCATTTT,CSASAEALAQHF
many,TRBJ2-1,TRBV5-6,-,TGTGCCAGCAGCTTGACGGGGAGGGAGCAGTTCTTC,CASSLTGREQFF
few,TRBJ2-3,TRBV6-1,-,TGTGCCAGCAGTCCCTGGGGGCGGAGCACAGATACGCAGTATTTT,CASSPWGRSTDTQYF
-,TRBJ2-3,TRBV12-3/TRBV12-4,-,TGTGCCAGCAGTTTGAAGGGGGCAGATACGCAGTATTTT,CASSLKGADTQYF
-,TRBJ2-7,TRBV20-1,TRBD2,TGCAGTGCTGCGAGAGGGCGGGAGCTCTACTTC,CSAARGRELYF
-,TRBJ2-1,TRBV4-3,TRBD2,TGCGCCAGCAGCCAGGATATAGCGGGGAGGGGTTACAATGAGCAGTTCTTC,CASSQDIAGRGYNEQFF
few,TRBJ1-2,TRBV6-5,-,TGTGCCAGCAGTTACATTTCCGGGTCTAACTATGGCTACACCTTC,CASSYISGSNYGYTF
few,TRBJ2-3,TRBV7-2,-,TGTGCCAGCAGCTTAAACCCGGGGTTGCCAGATACGCAGTATTTT,CASSLNPGLPDTQYF
few,TRBJ1-2,TRBV20-1,-,TGCAGTGCTTCCGACAGGCGCTATGGCTACACCTTC,CSASDRRYGYTF
-,TRBJ2-3,TRBV9,-,TGTGCCAGCAGCGTAGCGGGAGTTACAGATACGCAGTATTTT,CASSVAGVTDTQYF
-,TRBJ2-1,TRBV20-1,-,TGCAGTGCCGCGACAGTAGCTGAGCAGTTCTTC,CSAATVAEQFF
few,TRBJ2-1,TRBV5-1,-,TGCGCCAGCAGCTTAACACTGGGCGGGATCTCAGGGGAGCAGTTCTTC,CASSLTLGGISGEQFF